This T cell receptor beta chain was identified during a study of human T cells and chemical hapten exposure. On the study more broadly: For sensitization, 2% DPC was applied to a 2 cm by 2 cm patch of upper inner arm skin. Points from the study as a whole: Compared to controls, expanded TCRs made significantly more large clusters of similar CDR3s.

TCRdb called the RACE reads again in MiXCR, with one record for every CDR3 protein. The sample shows 350,000 to 400,000 distinct CDR3 sequences, roughly 6% of them seen only once. Germline CDR1 ENHRY, CDR2 SYGVKD. The CDR3 consists of 13 residues. V lost 8 bases to trimming and J lost 2 bases, with 9 bases between them. This clonotype occurred a few times. Its antigen is undetermined. The time point is: patch test 2, 6 weeks after DPC sensitization. Sample treatment: therapeutic diphenylcyclopropenone sensitization with weekly scalp DPC. The chain recombines TRBV10-3 with TRBJ2-2, with D hard to call. Sequencing used whole blood, obtained in connection with sensitization to the hapten diphenylcyclopropenone (DPC). The source is a woman under 30 with alopecia areata. Some clones in this sample may be carry-over from other donors' samples. CDR3: CAIGIINTGELFF. CDR3 bases: TGTGCCATCGGAATAATTAACACCGGGGAGCTGTTTTTT.